This T cell receptor (beta chain) was captured by sequencing in a study of CXCR3-negative and CXCR3-positive naive CD8 T cells. The study, taken as a whole, reports: TCR strength was inferred from TRB CDR3 properties, while surface CD5 was comparable between naive subsets. After cryopreservation, expression of CXCR3 was partially reduced, and most assays were run with fresh PBMCs. Naive cells with CXCR3 showed TRB CDR3s that were more hydrophobic than those in CXCR3-negative naive cells. Both naive subsets showed comparably high diversity, and memory CD8+ cells showed much lower diversity.

Carrying UMI labels, the TRB cDNA libraries were prepared through 5' RACE. With the 5' RACE reads reprocessed, TCRdb shows one record per CDR3 protein and no DNA. This sample's clone table lists 150,000 or so distinct CDR3 sequences. On this clonotype itself: Its target is unknown.

This CDR3 region has 13 residues. CDR1 is PRHDT, CDR2 FYEKMQ, per germline (reference sequence). The TCR comes from a human donor in good health. Some clones in this sample may be carry-over from other donors' samples. The chain is built from TRBV13 and TRBJ1-5. The sequencing input was naive CXCR3+ CD8+ T cells from blood. Subset given: CD45RO-CCR7+CD27+CD95- naive CD8+ T cells expressing CXCR3 (TNR3+). CDR3: CASSFKSNQPQHF. Based on the CDR3 plus reference TRBV13 and TRBJ1-5, the full variable domain is AAGVIQSPRHLIKEKRETATLKCYPIPRHDTVYWYQQGPGQDPQFLISFYEKMQSDKGSIPDRFSAQQFSDYHSELNMSSLELGDSALYFCASSFKSNQPQHFGDGTRLSIL.